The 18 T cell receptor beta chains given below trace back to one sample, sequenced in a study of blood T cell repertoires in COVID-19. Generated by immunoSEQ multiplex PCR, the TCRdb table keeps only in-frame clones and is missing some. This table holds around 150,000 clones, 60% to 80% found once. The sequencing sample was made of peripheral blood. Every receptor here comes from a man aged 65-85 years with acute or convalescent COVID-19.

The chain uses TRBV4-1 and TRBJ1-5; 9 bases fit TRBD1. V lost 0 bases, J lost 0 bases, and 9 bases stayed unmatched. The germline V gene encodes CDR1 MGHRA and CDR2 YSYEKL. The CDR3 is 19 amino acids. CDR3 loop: CASSQDRGGQGYSNQPQHF. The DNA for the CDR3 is TGCGCCAGCAGCCAAGATCGGGGGGGACAGGGCTATAGCAATCAGCCCCAGCATTTT.

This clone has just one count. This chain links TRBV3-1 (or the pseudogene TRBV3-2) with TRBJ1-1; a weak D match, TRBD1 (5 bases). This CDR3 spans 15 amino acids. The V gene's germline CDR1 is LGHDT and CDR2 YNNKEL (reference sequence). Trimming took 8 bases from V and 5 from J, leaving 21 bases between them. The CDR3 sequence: CASGTISGGETEAFF. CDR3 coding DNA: TGTGCCAGCGGGACGATATCCGGGGGGGAGACTGAAGCTTTCTTT.

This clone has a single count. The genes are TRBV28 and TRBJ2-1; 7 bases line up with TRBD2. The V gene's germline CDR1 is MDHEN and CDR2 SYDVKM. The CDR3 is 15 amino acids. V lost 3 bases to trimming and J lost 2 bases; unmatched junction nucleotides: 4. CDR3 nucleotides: TGTGCCAGCAGTTTCGTTCTAGCGGCCTACAATGAGCAGTTCTTC. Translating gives CASSFVLAAYNEQFF. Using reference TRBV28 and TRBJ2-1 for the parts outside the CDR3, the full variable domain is DVKVTQSSRYLVKRTGEKVFLECVQDMDHENMFWYRQDPGLGLRLIYFSYDVKMKEKGDIPEGYSVSREKKERFSLILESASTNQTSMYLCASSFVLAAYNEQFFGPGTRLTVL.

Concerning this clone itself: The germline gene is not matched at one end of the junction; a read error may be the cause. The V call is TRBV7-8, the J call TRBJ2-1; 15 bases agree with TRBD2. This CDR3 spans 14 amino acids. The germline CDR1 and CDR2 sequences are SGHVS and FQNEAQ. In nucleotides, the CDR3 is TGTGCCAGCAGCTTAGTCCGGACTAGCGGGGGGGCTCTCTTC. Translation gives CASSLVRTSGGALF.

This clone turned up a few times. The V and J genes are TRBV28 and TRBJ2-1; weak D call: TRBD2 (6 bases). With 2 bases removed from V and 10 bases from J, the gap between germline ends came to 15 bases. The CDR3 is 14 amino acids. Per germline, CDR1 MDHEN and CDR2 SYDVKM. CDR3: CASSLGGKVDEQFF. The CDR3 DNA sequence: TGTGCCAGCAGTTTAGGCGGGAAAGTGGACGAGCAGTTCTTC.

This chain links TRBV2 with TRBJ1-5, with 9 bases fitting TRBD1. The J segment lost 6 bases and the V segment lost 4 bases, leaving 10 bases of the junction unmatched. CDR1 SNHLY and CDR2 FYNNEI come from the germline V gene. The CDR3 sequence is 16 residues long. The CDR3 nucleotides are TGTGCCAGCAGTGCCCGGGACAGGGCAGCGGGTCAGCCCCAGCATTTT. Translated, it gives CASSARDRAAGQPQHF.

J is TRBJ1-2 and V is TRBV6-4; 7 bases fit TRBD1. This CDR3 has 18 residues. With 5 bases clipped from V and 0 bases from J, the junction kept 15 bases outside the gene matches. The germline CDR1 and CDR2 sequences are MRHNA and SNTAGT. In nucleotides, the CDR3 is TGTGCCAGCAGTCCCACACTTGGACAGGCCGCTGCTAACTATGGCTACACCTTC. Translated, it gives CASSPTLGQAAANYGYTF.

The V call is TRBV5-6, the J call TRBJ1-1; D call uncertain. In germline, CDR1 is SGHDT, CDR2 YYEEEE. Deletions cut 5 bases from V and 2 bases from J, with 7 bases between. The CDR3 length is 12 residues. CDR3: CASSSDNTEAFF. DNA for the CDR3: TGTGCCAGCAGTTCAGATAACACTGAAGCTTTCTTT.

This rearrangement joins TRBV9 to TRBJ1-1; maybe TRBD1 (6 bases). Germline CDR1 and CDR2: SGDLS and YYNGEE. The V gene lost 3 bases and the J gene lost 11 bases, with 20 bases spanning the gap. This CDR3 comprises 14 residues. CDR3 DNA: TGTGCCAGCAGCGCGCTCTCCAGGGGTTCGGATGCTTTCTTT. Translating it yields CASSALSRGSDAFF.

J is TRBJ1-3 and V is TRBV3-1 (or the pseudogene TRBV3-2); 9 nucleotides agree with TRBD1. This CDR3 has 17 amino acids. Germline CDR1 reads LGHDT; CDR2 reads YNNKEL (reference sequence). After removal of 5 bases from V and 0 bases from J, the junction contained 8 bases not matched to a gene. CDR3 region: CASSKGQGPISGNTIYF. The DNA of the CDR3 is TGTGCCAGCAGCAAGGGACAGGGCCCGATCTCTGGAAACACCATATATTTT.

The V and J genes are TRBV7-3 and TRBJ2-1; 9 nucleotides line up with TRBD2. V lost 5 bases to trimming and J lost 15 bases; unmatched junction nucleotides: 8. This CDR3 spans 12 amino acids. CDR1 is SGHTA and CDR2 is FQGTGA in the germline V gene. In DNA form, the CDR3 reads TGTGCCAGCAGCCCCTCAGCGGGAGGTGTGTTCTTC. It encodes CASSPSAGGVFF.

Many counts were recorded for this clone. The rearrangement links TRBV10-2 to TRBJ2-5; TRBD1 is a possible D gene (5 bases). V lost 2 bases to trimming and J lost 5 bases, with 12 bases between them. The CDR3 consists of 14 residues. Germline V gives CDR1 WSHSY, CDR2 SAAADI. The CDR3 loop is CASSEGRVRETQYF. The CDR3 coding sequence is TGCGCCAGCAGTGAGGGCAGGGTGAGGGAGACCCAGTACTTC.

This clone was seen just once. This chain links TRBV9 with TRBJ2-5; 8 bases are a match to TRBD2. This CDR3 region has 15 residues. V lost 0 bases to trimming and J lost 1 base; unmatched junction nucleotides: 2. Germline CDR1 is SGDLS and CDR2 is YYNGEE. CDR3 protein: CASSVESGGQETQYF. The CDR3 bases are TGTGCCAGCAGCGTAGAGAGCGGGGGCCAAGAGACCCAGTACTTC.

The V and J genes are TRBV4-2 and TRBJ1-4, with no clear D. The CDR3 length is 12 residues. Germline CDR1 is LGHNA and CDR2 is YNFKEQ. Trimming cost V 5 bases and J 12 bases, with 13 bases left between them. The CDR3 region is CASSADEVELFF. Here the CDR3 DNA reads TGTGCCAGCAGCGCAGACGAGGTAGAACTGTTTTTT.

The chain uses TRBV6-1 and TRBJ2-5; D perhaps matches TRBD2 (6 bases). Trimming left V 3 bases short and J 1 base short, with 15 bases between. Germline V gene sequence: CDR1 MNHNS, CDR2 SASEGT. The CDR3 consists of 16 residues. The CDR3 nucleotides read TGTGCCAGCAGTGATAGGGGCCGGGAGATCCAAGAGACCCAGTACTTC. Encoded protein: CASSDRGREIQETQYF.

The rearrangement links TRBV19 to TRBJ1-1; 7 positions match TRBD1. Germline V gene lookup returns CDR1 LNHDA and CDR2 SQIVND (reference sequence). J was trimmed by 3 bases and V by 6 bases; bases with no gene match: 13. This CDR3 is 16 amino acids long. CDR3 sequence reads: CASSASGTDRDTEAFF. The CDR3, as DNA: TGTGCCAGTAGCGCTTCCGGGACAGATCGTGACACTGAAGCTTTCTTT.

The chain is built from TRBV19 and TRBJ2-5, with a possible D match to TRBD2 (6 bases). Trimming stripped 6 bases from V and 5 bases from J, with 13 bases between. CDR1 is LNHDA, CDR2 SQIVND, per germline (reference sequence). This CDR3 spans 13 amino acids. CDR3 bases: TGTGCCAGTAGGGGCGCTAGCGTGGAGACCCAGTACTTC. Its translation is CASRGASVETQYF.

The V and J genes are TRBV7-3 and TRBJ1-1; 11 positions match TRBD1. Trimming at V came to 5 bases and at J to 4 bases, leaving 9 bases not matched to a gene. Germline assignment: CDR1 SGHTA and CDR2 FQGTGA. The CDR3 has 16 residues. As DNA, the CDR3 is TGTGCCAGCAGCCCCTGGGGGACAGGGGGAGGCACTGAAGCTTTCTTT. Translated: CASSPWGTGGGTEAFF.